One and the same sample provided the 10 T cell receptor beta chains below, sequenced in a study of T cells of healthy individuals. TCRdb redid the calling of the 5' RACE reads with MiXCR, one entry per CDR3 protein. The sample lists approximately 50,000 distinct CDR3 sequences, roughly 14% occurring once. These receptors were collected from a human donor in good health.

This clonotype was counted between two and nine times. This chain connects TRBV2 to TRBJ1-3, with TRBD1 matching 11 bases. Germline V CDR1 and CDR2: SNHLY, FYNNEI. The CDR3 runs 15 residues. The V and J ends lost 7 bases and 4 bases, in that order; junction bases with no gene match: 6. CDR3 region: CASIDGQGAGNTIYF. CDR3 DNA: TGTGCCAGCATCGACGGACAGGGGGCCGGAAACACCATATATTTT.

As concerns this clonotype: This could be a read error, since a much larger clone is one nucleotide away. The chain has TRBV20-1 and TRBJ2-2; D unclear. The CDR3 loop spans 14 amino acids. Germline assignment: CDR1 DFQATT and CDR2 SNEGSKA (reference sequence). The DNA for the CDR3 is TGCAGTGCTAGAGTTCCGGGTCGGACCGTGGAGCTGTTTTTT. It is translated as CSARVPGRTVELFF.

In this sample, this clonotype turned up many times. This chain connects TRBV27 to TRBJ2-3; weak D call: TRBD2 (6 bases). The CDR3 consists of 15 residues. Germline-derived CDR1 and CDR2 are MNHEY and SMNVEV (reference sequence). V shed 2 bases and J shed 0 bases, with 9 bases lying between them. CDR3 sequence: CASSLAGRSTDTQYF. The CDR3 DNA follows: TGTGCCAGCAGTTTAGCGGGGCGTAGCACAGATACGCAGTATTTT.

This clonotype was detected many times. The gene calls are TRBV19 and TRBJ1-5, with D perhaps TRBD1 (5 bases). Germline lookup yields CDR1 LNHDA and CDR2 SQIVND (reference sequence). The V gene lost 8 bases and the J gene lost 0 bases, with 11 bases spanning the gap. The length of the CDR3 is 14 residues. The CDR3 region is CASVGRPSNQPQHF. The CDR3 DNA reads TGTGCCAGTGTGGGACGGCCTAGCAATCAGCCCCAGCATTTT.

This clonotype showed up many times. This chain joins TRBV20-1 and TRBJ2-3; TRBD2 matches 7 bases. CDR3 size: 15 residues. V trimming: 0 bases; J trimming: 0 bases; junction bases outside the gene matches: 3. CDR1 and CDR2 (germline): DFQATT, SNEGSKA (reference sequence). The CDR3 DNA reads TGCAGTGCTAGAGACCCTAGCGGTAGCACAGATACGCAGTATTTT. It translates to CSARDPSGSTDTQYF.

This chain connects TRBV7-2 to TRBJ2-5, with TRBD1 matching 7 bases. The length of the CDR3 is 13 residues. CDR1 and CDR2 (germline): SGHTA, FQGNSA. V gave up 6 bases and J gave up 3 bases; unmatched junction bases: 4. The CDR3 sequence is CASRRQGEETQYF. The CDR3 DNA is TGTGCCAGCAGACGACAGGGAGAAGAGACCCAGTACTTC.

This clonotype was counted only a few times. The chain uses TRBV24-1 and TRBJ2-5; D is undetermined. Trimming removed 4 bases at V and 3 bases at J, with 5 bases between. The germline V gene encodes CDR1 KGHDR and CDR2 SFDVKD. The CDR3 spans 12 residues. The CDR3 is CATSEVEETQYF. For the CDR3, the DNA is TGTGCCACCAGTGAAGTGGAAGAGACCCAGTACTTC.

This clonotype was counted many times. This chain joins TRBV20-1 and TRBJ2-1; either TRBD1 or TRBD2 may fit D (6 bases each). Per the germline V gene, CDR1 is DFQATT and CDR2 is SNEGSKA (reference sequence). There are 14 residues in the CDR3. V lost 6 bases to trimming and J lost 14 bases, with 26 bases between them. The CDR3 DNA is TGCAGTGCCGAGGGGGGCCTAGCTCGCGAGTTAGAGTTCTTC. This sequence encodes CSAEGGLARELEFF.

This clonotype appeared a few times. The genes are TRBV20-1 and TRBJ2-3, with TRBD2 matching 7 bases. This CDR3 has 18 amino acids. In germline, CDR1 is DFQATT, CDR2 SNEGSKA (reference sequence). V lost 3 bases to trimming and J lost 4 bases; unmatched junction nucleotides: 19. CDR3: CSASGVGRVFISADTQYF. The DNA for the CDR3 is TGCAGTGCTAGTGGCGTAGGGAGGGTATTCATTAGCGCAGATACGCAGTATTTT.

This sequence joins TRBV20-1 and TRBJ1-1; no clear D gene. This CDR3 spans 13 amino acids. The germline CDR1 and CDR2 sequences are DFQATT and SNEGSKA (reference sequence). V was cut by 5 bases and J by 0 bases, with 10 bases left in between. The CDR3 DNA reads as TGCAGTGCTGCGGCACAGATGAACACTGAAGCTTTCTTT. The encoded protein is CSAAAQMNTEAFF.